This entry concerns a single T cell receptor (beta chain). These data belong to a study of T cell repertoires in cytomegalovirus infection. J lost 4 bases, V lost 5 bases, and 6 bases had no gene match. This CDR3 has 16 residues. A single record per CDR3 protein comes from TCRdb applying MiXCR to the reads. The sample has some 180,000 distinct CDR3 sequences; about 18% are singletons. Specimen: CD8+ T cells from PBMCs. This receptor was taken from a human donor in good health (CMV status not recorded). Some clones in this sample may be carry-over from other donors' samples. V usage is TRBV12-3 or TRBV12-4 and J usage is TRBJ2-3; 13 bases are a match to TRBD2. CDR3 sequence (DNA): TGTGCCAGCAGTACCCGACTAGCGGGGGGCCCAGATACGCAGTATTTT. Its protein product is CASSTRLAGGPDTQYF.